The 21 T cell receptor beta chains listed next were all sequenced from one sample in a study of blood T cell repertoires in COVID-19. Clones were sequenced by immunoSEQ multiplex PCR, and TCRdb holds only the in-frame ones, with some missing. The sample lists approximately 230,000 clones; roughly four fifths were seen once. The specimen sequenced was peripheral blood. Every receptor here comes from an elderly man with acute or convalescent COVID-19.

This clone has only one observation. The chain has TRBV5-1 and TRBJ1-1; 8 positions agree with TRBD1. Germline assignment: CDR1 SGHRS and CDR2 YFSETQ. The J segment lost 2 bases and the V segment lost 5 bases, leaving 11 bases of the junction unmatched. This CDR3 contains 16 residues. The CDR3 spells CASSMGPQGANTEAFF. The CDR3 coding sequence is TGCGCCAGCAGTATGGGGCCCCAGGGGGCAAACACTGAAGCTTTCTTT.

This sequence joins TRBV30 and TRBJ1-4; the match to TRBD1 covers 8 bases. Trimming at V came to 2 bases and at J to 8 bases, leaving 10 bases not matched to a gene. Germline CDR1 is GTSNPN and CDR2 is SVGIG (reference sequence). The CDR3 extends over 15 amino acids. The CDR3 loop reads CAWSRVRGLGEKLFF. The CDR3 DNA is TGTGCCTGGAGTAGGGTCAGGGGGCTGGGGGAAAAACTGTTTTTT.

This chain links TRBV9 with TRBJ2-1, with 11 nucleotides matching TRBD2. This CDR3 region has 17 residues. Germline V CDR1 and CDR2: SGDLS, YYNGEE. The V segment lost 0 bases and the J segment 7 bases; nucleotides outside the gene matches: 9. The CDR3 here is CASSVALLAGVQNEQFF. The CDR3 DNA is TGTGCCAGCAGCGTAGCCTTACTAGCGGGAGTACAAAATGAGCAGTTCTTC.

The chain recombines TRBV19 with TRBJ2-5; 14 bases are shared with TRBD2. Germline CDR1 LNHDA, CDR2 SQIVND (reference sequence). This CDR3 has 18 residues. The V and J ends lost 4 bases and 5 bases, in that order; junction bases with no gene match: 12. CDR3 coding DNA: TGTGCCAGTAGTACTGGCGGACTAGCGGGAGGAGCAGGGGAGACCCAGTACTTC. It is translated as CASSTGGLAGGAGETQYF.

The chain uses TRBV19 and TRBJ2-3, with D tentatively TRBD2 (6 bases). Trimming took 3 bases from V and 4 from J, leaving 11 bases between them. Looked up from germline, CDR1 is LNHDA and CDR2 is SQIVND (reference sequence). This CDR3 region has 14 residues. Written as DNA, the CDR3 is TGTGCCAGTAGTATGGGGGGAGTCGCAGATACGCAGTATTTT. Its protein is CASSMGGVADTQYF.

The rearrangement uses TRBV5-1 and TRBJ1-1, with 8 bases fitting TRBD1. Germline CDR1 and CDR2: SGHRS and YFSETQ. The junction had 6 bases not matched to a gene; V was cut back by 7 bases and J by 1 base. CDR3 length equals 14 residues. This CDR3 is CASSQGTGNTEAFF. The CDR3 nucleotides are TGCGCCAGCTCACAAGGGACAGGGAACACTGAAGCTTTCTTT.

This clone has only a few counts. The same CDR3 can be traced to other DNA sequences in this sample. This chain uses TRBV3-1 (or the pseudogene TRBV3-2) with TRBJ1-2, with D unclear. With 0 bases removed from V and 1 base from J, the gap between germline ends came to 9 bases. The CDR3 contains 15 residues. Germline values: CDR1 LGHDT, CDR2 YNNKEL (reference sequence). The DNA of the CDR3 is TGTGCCAGCAGCCAAGATCGCCGCGGTAACTATGGCTACACCTTC. It encodes CASSQDRRGNYGYTF.

The CDR3, as DNA: TGTGCCAGCAGTTTAGGGGGCTCCTATAATTCACCCCTCCACTTT. Its translation: CASSLGGSYNSPLHF. The V call is TRBV2, the J call TRBJ1-6; TRBD1 is a possible D gene (6 bases). Germline lookup yields CDR1 SNHLY and CDR2 FYNNEI. The CDR3 runs 15 residues. V shed 5 bases and J shed 0 bases, with 8 bases lying between them.

The chain has TRBV5-1 and TRBJ2-7; 7 bases fit TRBD2. CDR1 is SGHRS and CDR2 is YFSETQ in the germline V gene. The CDR3 is made up of 16 amino acids. J lost 2 bases, V lost 0 bases, and 8 bases had no gene match. CDR3 sequence: CASSLAGLAATYEQYF. CDR3 coding DNA: TGCGCCAGCAGCTTGGCTGGCCTAGCGGCCACCTACGAGCAGTACTTC.

This sequence joins TRBV5-1 and TRBJ1-2, with D unresolved. The CDR3 covers 15 residues. Trimming cost V 1 base and J 4 bases, with 14 bases left between them. In germline, CDR1 is SGHRS, CDR2 YFSETQ. CDR3 in DNA: TGCGCCAGCAGCTTGCTGTGGGGAGAAGGCTATGGCTACACCTTC. It yields the protein CASSLLWGEGYGYTF.

This chain uses TRBV5-4 with TRBJ1-4; D perhaps matches TRBD1 (6 bases). Germline lookup yields CDR1 SGHNT and CDR2 YYREEE (reference sequence). The CDR3 runs 16 residues. V lost 4 bases, J lost 3 bases, and 16 bases lay in between. The CDR3 bases are TGTGCCAGCAGCCCCCGAGGGGGTAGGGCTAATGAAAAACTGTTTTTT. Its protein product is CASSPRGGRANEKLFF.

This chain links TRBV18 with TRBJ1-2; a weak D match, TRBD1 (6 bases). The germline V and J ends were trimmed by 2 bases and 8 bases, with 9 bases remaining between them. This CDR3 comprises 12 residues. Germline-derived CDR1 and CDR2 are KGHSH and LQKENI. The CDR3 bases are TGTGCCAGCTCACCAGGGACATACGGCTACACCTTC. It specifies CASSPGTYGYTF.

The V call is TRBV4-1, the J call TRBJ2-3; 7 bases fit TRBD2. Germline CDR1 is MGHRA and CDR2 is YSYEKL. V was pared by 2 bases and J by 1 base, with 6 bases of the junction left unmatched. This CDR3 contains 16 residues. The CDR3 DNA reads TGCGCCAGCAGCCAAAACCCGGGACTACGCACAGATACGCAGTATTTT. Translated: CASSQNPGLRTDTQYF.

The CDR3 loop reads CASSRGGTGSYEQYF. CDR3 nucleotides: TGTGCCAGCAGCCGAGGGGGGACAGGCTCCTACGAGCAGTACTTC. The rearrangement joins TRBV7-8 to TRBJ2-7; 8 nucleotides align to TRBD1. Germline-derived CDR1 and CDR2 are SGHVS and FQNEAQ. This CDR3 is 15 amino acids long. Trimming removed 5 bases from V and 0 bases from J; junction bases left unmatched: 6.

This chain connects TRBV18 to TRBJ1-1; D is unresolved. From germline, CDR1 is KGHSH and CDR2 LQKENI. V gave up 3 bases and J gave up 1 base, with 9 bases separating them. This CDR3 contains 14 residues. CDR3: CASSPSGRNTEAFF. CDR3 coding DNA: TGTGCCAGCTCACCCTCTGGGCGGAACACTGAAGCTTTCTTT. The variable domain in full, completed from reference TRBV18 and TRBJ1-1, reads NAGVMQNPRHLVRRRGQEARLRCSPMKGHSHVYWYRQLPEEGLKFMVYLQKENIIDESGMPKERFSAEFPKEGPSILRIQQVVRGDSAAYFCASSPSGRNTEAFFGQGTRLTVV.

V usage is TRBV3-1 (or the pseudogene TRBV3-2) and J usage is TRBJ2-1, with D possibly being TRBD1 (5 bases). Germline V gene lookup returns CDR1 LGHDT and CDR2 YNNKEL (reference sequence). Between the trimmed V and J ends, which lost 6 bases and 4 bases, there was a span of 19 bases. The CDR3 is 16 residues long. CDR3 sequence (DNA): TGTGCCAGCAGGTACACCTCTGTTCAGGGATACAATGAGCAGTTCTTC. Its translation is CASRYTSVQGYNEQFF.

The V call is TRBV30, the J call TRBJ1-1; weak D call: TRBD1 (6 bases). The ends were cut back, 7 bases at V and 4 bases at J, with 16 bases in the middle. Germline-derived CDR1 and CDR2 are GTSNPN and SVGIG (reference sequence). The CDR3 contains 13 residues. DNA for the CDR3: TGTGCCTCATCTTCCCAGGGGTTCACTGAAGCTTTCTTT. Translating it yields CASSSQGFTEAFF.

J is TRBJ2-7 and V is TRBV18, with TRBD1 matching 8 bases. CDR1 KGHSH and CDR2 LQKENI come from the germline V gene. The CDR3 consists of 14 residues. With V trimmed by 5 bases and J by 6 bases, 9 bases remained unmatched. The CDR3 bases are TGTGCCAGCTCAGCTGGGCAGGGGGCGTTCGAGCAGTACTTC. This translates into CASSAGQGAFEQYF.

The CDR3 DNA reads TGCGCCAGCAGCCACGAACAGGGGGTGGTTGGGAACACTGAAGCTTTCTTT. This codes for CASSHEQGVVGNTEAFF. The chain links TRBV4-1 to TRBJ1-1; 8 positions agree with TRBD1. Germline values: CDR1 MGHRA, CDR2 YSYEKL. After removal of 3 bases from V and 1 base from J, the junction contained 10 bases not matched to a gene. CDR3 size: 17 residues.

The chain links TRBV19 to TRBJ2-7, with a weak D call TRBD2 (5 bases). Trimming shortened V by 8 bases and J by 0 bases, and 14 bases separated the two germline ends. Per the germline V gene, CDR1 is LNHDA and CDR2 is SQIVND (reference sequence). This CDR3 is built from 14 residues. This CDR3 is CASRRDFNSYEQYF. CDR3 in DNA: TGTGCCAGTCGCCGGGATTTTAACTCCTACGAGCAGTACTTC.

There are a few counts of this clone. The J gene is TRBJ2-7, the V gene TRBV21-1; the DNA was not used to check the table's D call, TRBD1. TRBV21-1 is labeled a pseudogene. This CDR3 comprises 19 residues. DNA of the CDR3: TGTGCCAGCAGCAAGTGCTTCGACGATCGTACAGGGGCCTGCTACGAGCAGTACTTC. Amino acids: CASSKCFDDRTGACYEQYF.